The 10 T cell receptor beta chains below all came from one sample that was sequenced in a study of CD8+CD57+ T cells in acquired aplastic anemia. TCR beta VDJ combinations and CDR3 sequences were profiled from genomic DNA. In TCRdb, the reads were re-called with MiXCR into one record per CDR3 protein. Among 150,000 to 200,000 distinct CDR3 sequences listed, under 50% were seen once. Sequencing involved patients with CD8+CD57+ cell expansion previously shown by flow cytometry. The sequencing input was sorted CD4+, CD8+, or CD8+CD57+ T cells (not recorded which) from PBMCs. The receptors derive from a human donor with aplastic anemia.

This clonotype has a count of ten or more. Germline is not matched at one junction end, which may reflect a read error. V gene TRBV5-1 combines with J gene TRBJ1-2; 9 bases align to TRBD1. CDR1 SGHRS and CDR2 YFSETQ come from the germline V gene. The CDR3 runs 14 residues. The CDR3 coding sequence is TGTGCCAGCAGCCCCGGACAGGGGAACTATGGCTACACCTTC. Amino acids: CASSPGQGNYGYTF.

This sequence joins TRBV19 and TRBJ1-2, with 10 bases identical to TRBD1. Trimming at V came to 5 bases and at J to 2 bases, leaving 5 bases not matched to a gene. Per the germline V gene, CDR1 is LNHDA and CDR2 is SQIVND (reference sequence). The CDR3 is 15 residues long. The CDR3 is CASSWGQGINYGYTF. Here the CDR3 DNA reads TGTGCCAGTAGTTGGGGACAGGGGATAAACTATGGCTACACCTTC.

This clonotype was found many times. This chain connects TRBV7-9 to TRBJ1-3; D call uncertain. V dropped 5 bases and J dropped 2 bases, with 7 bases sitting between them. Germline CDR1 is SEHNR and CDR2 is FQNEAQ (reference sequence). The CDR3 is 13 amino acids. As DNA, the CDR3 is TGTGCCAGCAGCGCAGGTGCTGGAAACACCATATATTTT. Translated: CASSAGAGNTIYF. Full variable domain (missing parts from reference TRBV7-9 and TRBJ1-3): DTGVSQNPRHKITKRGQNVTFRCDPISEHNRLYWYRQTLGQGPEFLTYFQNEAQLEKSRLLSDRFSAERPKGSFSTLEIQRTEQGDSAMYLCASSAGAGNTIYFGEGSWLTVV.

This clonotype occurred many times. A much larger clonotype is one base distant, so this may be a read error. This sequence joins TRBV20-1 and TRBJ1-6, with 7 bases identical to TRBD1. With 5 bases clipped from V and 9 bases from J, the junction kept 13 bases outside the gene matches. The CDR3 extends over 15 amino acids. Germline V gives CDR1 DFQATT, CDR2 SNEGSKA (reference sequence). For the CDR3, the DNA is TGCAGTGCTCGCCGTGAGGGGGCGGTCGGTTCACCCCTCCACTTT. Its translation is CSARREGAVGSPLHF.

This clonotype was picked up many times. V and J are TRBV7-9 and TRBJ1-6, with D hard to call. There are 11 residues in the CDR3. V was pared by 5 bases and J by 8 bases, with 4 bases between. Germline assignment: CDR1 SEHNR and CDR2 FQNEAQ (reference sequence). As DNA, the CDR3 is TGTGCCAGCAGCCCCGATTCACCCCTCCACTTT. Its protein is CASSPDSPLHF. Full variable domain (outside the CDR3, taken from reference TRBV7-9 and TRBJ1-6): DTGVSQNPRHKITKRGQNVTFRCDPISEHNRLYWYRQTLGQGPEFLTYFQNEAQLEKSRLLSDRFSAERPKGSFSTLEIQRTEQGDSAMYLCASSPDSPLHFGNGTRLTVT.

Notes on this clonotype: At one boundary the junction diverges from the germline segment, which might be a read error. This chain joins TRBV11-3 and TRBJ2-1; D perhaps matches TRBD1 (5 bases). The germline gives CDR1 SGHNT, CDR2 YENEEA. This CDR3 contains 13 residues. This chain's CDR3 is CASSVDSSNEQFF. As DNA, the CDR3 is TGTGCCAGCAGCGTAGACAGTTCGAATGAGCAGTTCTTC. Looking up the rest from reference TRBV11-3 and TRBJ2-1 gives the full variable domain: EAGVVQSPRYKIIEKKQPVAFWCNPISGHNTLYWYLQNLGQGPELLIRYENEEAVDDSQLPKDRFSAERLKGVDSTLKIQPAELGDSAVYLCASSVDSSNEQFFGPGTRLTVL.

DNA of the CDR3: TGTGCCAGCAGTTTAAACCGGTTGCGCGGGATAGTCAGGAACGAGCAGTACTTC. Its protein is CASSLNRLRGIVRNEQYF. The V gene is TRBV28, the J gene TRBJ2-7, with D maybe TRBD2 (6 bases). The CDR3 runs 18 residues. Germline CDR1 and CDR2: MDHEN and SYDVKM. V lost 2 bases to trimming and J lost 5 bases, with 25 bases between them.

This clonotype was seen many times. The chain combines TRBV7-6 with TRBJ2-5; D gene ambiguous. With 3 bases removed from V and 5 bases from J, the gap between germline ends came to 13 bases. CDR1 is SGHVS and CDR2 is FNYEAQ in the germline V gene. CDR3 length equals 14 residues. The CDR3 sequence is CASSLGTGVETQYF. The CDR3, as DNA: TGTGCCAGCAGCTTGGGCACGGGTGTTGAGACCCAGTACTTC.

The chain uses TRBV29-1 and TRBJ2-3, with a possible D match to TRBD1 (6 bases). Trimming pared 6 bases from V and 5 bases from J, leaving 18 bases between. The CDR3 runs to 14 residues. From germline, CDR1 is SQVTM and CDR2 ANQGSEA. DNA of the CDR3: TGCAGCGTCAGGGGCCTATATGTCGTAGATACGCAGTATTTT. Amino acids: CSVRGLYVVDTQYF.

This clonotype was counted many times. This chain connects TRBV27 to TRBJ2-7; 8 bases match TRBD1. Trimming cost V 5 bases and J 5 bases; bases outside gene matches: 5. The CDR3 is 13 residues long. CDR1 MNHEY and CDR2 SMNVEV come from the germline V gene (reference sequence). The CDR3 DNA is TGTGCCAGCAGTCTCGACAGGGGCCACGAGCAGTACTTC. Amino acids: CASSLDRGHEQYF.